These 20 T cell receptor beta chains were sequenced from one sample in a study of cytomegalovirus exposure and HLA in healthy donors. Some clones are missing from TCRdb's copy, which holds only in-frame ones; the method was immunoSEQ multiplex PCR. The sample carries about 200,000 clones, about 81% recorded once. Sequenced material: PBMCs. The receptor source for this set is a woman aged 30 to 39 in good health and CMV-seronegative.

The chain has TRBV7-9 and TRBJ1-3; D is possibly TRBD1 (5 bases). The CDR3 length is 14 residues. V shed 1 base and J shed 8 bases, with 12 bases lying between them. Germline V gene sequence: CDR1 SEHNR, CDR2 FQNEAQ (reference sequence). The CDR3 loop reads CASSLVGGTDTIYF. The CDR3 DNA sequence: TGTGCCAGCAGCTTAGTAGGAGGGACCGACACCATATATTTT.

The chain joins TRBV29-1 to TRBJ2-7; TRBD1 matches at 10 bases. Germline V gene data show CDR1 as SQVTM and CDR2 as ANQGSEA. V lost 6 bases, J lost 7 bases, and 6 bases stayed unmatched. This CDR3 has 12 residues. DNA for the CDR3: TGCAGCGTCGGACGACAGGGGGCTGAGCAGTACTTC. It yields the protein CSVGRQGAEQYF.

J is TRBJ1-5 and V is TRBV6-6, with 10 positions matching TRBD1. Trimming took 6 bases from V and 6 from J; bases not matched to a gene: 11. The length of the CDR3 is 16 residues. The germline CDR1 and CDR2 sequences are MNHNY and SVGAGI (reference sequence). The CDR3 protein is CASRPDRGRGGQPQHF. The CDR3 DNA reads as TGTGCCAGCAGGCCCGACAGGGGGCGCGGGGGTCAGCCCCAGCATTTT.

The DNA of the CDR3 is TGTGCTAGTGGGAACAGGGGGAACACTGAAGCTTTCTTT. It is translated as CASGNRGNTEAFF. The gene calls are TRBV12-5 and TRBJ1-1, with 7 bases lining up with TRBD1. The junction had 2 bases not matched to a gene; V was cut back by 6 bases and J by 1 base. CDR3 length equals 13 residues. CDR1 LGHNT and CDR2 FRNRAP come from the germline V gene.

CDR3 protein: CASSSRTSTNEKLFF. The CDR3 DNA is TGTGCCAGCTCATCACGGACATCCACTAATGAAAAACTGTTTTTT. The chain is built from TRBV18 and TRBJ1-4; D is perhaps TRBD1 (5 bases). Germline values: CDR1 KGHSH, CDR2 LQKENI. The germline V and J ends were trimmed by 5 bases and 2 bases, with 12 bases remaining between them. This CDR3 has 15 residues.

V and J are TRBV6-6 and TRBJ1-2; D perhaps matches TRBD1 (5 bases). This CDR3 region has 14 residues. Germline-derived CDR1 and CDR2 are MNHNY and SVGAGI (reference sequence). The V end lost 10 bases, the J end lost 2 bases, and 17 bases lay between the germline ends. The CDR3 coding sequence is TGTGCCACCTCAGCCCAGGGAGGGAACTATGGCTACACCTTC. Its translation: CATSAQGGNYGYTF.

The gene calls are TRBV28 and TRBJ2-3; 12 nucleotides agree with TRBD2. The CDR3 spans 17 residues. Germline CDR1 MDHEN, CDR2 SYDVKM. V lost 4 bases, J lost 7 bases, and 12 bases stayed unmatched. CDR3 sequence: CASSSEASGGAVNTQYF. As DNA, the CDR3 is TGTGCCAGCAGTTCGGAAGCTAGCGGGGGGGCCGTAAATACGCAGTATTTT.

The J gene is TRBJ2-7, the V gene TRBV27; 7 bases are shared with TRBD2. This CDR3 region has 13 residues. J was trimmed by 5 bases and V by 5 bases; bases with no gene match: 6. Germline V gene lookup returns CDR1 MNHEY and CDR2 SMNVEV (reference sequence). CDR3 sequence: CASSPSLANEQYF. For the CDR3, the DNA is TGTGCCAGCAGTCCCTCACTAGCGAACGAGCAGTACTTC.

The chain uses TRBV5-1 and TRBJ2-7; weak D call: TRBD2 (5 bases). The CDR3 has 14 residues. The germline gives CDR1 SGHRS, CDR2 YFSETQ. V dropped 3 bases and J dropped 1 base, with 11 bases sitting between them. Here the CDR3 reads CASSSSGFSYEQYF. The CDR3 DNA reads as TGCGCCAGCAGCTCAAGCGGTTTTTCCTACGAGCAGTACTTC.

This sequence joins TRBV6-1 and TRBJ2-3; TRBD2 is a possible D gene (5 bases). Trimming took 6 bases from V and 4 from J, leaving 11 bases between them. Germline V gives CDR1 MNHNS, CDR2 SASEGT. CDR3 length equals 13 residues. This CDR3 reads CASRLDYSDTQYF. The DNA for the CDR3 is TGTGCCAGCAGGCTCGACTACTCAGATACGCAGTATTTT.

This CDR3 reads CASSLNQGTNYGYTF. CDR3 bases: TGCGCCAGCAGCTTGAACCAGGGGACTAACTATGGCTACACCTTC. The V call is TRBV5-1, the J call TRBJ1-2, with a tentative D call TRBD1 (6 bases). This CDR3 region has 15 residues. The V gene's germline CDR1 is SGHRS and CDR2 YFSETQ. Trimming shortened V by 1 base and J by 0 bases, and 10 bases separated the two germline ends.

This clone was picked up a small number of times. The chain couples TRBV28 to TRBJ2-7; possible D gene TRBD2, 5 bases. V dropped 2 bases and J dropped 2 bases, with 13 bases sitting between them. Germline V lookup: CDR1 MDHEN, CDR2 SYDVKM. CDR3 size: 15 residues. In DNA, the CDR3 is TGTGCCAGCAGTTTACCCCAGCGGAGAGCCTACGAGCAGTACTTC. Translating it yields CASSLPQRRAYEQYF.

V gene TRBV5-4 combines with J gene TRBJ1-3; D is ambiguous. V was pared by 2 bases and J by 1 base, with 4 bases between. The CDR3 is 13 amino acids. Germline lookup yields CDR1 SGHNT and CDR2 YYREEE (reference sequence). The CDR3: CASSFQSGNTIYF. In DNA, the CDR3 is TGTGCCAGCAGCTTCCAGTCTGGAAACACCATATATTTT.

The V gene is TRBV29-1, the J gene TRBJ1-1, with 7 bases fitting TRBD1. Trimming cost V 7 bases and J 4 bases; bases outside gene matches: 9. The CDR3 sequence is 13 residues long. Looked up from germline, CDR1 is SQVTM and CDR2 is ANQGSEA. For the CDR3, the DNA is TGCAGCGCCGACACAGGGGTGGGCACTGAAGCTTTCTTT. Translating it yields CSADTGVGTEAFF.

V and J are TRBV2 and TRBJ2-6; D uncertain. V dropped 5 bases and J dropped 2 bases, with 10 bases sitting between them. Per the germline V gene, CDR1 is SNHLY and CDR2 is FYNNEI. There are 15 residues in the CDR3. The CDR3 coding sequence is TGTGCCAGCAGTAAAAGTGAGGCTGGGGCCAACGTCCTGACTTTC. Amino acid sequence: CASSKSEAGANVLTF.

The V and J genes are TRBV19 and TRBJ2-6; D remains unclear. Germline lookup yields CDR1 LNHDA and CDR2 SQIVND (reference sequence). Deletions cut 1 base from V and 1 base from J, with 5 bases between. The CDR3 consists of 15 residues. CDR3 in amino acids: CASSIGRSGANVLTF. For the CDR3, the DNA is TGTGCCAGTAGTATAGGGAGATCTGGGGCCAACGTCCTGACTTTC.

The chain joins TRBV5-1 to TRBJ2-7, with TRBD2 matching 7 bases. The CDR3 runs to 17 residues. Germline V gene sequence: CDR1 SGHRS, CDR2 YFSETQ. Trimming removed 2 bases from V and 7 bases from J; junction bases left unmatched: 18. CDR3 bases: TGCGCCAGCAGCTTAAGAAGTCAACTAGCGTCGGGTGGGGAGCAGTACTTC. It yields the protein CASSLRSQLASGGEQYF.

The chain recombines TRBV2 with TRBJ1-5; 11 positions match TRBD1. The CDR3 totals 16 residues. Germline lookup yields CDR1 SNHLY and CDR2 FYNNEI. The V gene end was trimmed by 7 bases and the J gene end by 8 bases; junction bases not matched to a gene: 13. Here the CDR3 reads CASTTDRGRREEPQHF. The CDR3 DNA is TGTGCCAGCACCACGGACAGGGGGCGCCGAGAGGAGCCCCAGCATTTT.

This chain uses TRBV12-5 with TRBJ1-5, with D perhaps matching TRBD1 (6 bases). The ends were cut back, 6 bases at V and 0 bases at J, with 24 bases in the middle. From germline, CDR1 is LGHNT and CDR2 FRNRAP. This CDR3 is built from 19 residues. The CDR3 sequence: CASGIRQGGGLNSNQPQHF. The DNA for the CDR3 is TGTGCTAGTGGGATACGACAAGGGGGGGGCCTTAATAGCAATCAGCCCCAGCATTTT.

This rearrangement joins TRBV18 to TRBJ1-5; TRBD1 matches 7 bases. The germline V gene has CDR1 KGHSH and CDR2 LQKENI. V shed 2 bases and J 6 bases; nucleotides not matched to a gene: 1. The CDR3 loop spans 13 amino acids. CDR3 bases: TGTGCCAGCTCACCAACAGGGGCTCAGCCCCAGCATTTT. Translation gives CASSPTGAQPQHF.